These T cell receptor beta chains were read from a single sample in a study of shared clonotypes between healthy human individuals. Sequencing was performed with immunoSEQ multiplex PCR; in TCRdb, only in-frame clones are kept and a portion is missing. This sample has about 1.4 million clones, with approximately 97% found just once. Sequencing used naive CD4+ T cells sorted from blood. The source of these receptors is a man aged 25-45 years in good health. Each CDR3 is given with its conserved first and last residue.

j_call | cdr3_length | v_call | cdr3_aa
TRBJ2-3 | 16 | TRBV18 | CASSYGLAGGTDTQYF
TRBJ1-2 | 13 | TRBV4-1 | CASSQEVRRGYTF
TRBJ2-1 | 15 | TRBV9 | CASSVGTVPYNEQFF
TRBJ1-2 | 15 | TRBV6-5 | CASSYSTTENHGYTF
TRBJ1-1 | 14 | TRBV18 | CASSPGGLGTEAFF
TRBJ2-7 | 13 | TRBV28 | CASSSPLAPKQYF
TRBJ2-7 | 16 | TRBV6-5 | CASSYSRLAGSYEQYF
TRBJ1-6 | 15 | TRBV25-1 | CASSGRQIFNSPLHF
TRBJ1-5 | 14 | TRBV2 | CASSERRGNQPQHF
TRBJ2-7 | 12 | TRBV5-1 | CASGQDSYEQYF
TRBJ2-7 | 14 | TRBV29-1 | CSVKKGGGPYEQYF
TRBJ2-2 | 16 | TRBV11-2 | CASSLPSRENTGELFF
TRBJ2-2 | 15 | TRBV2 | CASGGRAIYTGELFF
TRBJ1-5 | 16 | TRBV19 | CASSTTRVNSNQPQHF
TRBJ2-7 | 13 | TRBV6-4 | CASSEAHRYEQYF
TRBJ1-4 | 16 | TRBV9 | CARLRGGGKRVEKLFF
TRBJ2-2 | 15 | TRBV6-1 | CASSESVGDTGELFF
TRBJ1-3 | 16 | TRBV10-3 | CAIRLTTGLSGNTIYF
TRBJ2-1 | 11 | TRBV18 | CASSIGHEQFF
TRBJ2-7 | 14 | TRBV5-5 | CASSFGGPPYEQYF
TRBJ1-1 | 15 | TRBV6-6 | CASGLYGRGVTEAFF
TRBJ2-7 | 13 | TRBV15 | CATSGPRTYEQYF
TRBJ2-4 | 17 | TRBV5-5 | CASSLGGVAGGADIQYF
TRBJ2-3 | 14 | TRBV7-5 | CARSRSRVTDTQYF
TRBJ1-5 | 14 | TRBV6-1 | CASGEGRYGQPQHF
TRBJ2-5 | 16 | TRBV9 | CASSELPQGQRETQYF
TRBJ1-4 | 12 | TRBV7-2 | CASSLTNGKLFF
TRBJ2-3 | 20 | TRBV10-3 | CAISQRWTSGKNDSTDTQYF
TRBJ2-1 | 14 | TRBV6-1 | CASTEGKSYNEQFF
TRBJ2-3 | 14 | TRBV9 | CASSVTGSADTQYF
TRBJ2-7 | 15 | TRBV11-2 | CASSYRTGFPYEQYF
TRBJ1-5 | 15 | TRBV10-3 | CAISEAGRSNQPQHF
TRBJ2-2 | 17 | TRBV27 | CASSLSGRGPIRGELFF
TRBJ2-7 | 14 | TRBV5-4 | CASSDQQGRYEQYF
TRBJ2-7 | 14 | TRBV6-1 | CASSIDFPSYEQYF
TRBJ1-2 | 14 | TRBV2 | CASSSGTGDRGYTF
TRBJ1-1 | 12 | TRBV10-2 | CASRQANTEAFF
TRBJ1-1 | 15 | TRBV23-1 | CAHRGGINCGIEAFF
TRBJ2-3 | 14 | TRBV15 | CATSMGLDTDTQYF
TRBJ2-7 | 11 | TRBV11-2 | CASSSPYEQYF
TRBJ2-7 | 17 | TRBV7-2 | CASSLVSGAGGQVEQYF
TRBJ2-7 | 16 | TRBV18 | CASSPSAGTGSYEQYF
TRBJ1-1 | 14 | TRBV7-2 | CASSSRQGANEAFF
TRBJ2-2 | 15 | TRBV4-3 | CASSQVETGGLGLFF
TRBJ2-7 | 12 | TRBV9 | CASSANSYEQYF
TRBJ2-1 | 16 | TRBV5-4 | CASSLAQGGSYNEQFF
TRBJ2-7 | 14 | TRBV6-5 | CASSQRTGGDEQYF
TRBJ1-5 | 16 | TRBV7-9 | CASSPTAGGINQPQHF
TRBJ1-1 | 20 | TRBV5-1 | CASSWIPSQGVNSPNTEAFF
TRBJ2-4 | 14 | TRBV5-4 | CASSSGQGRDIQYF
TRBJ2-7 | 16 | TRBV4-2 | CASSQVPGQGTYEQYF
TRBJ1-2 | 12 | TRBV2 | CASEQANYGYTF
TRBJ2-7 | 11 | TRBV18 | CASSPGLEQYF
TRBJ2-2 | 14 | TRBV5-4 | CASSHSIEGGELFF